Listed below are T cell receptor beta chains from one sample, sequenced in a study of blood T cell repertoires in COVID-19. Some clones are missing from TCRdb's copy, which holds only in-frame ones; the method was immunoSEQ multiplex PCR. This table has 150,000 to 200,000 clones, around 79% appearing once. The sample consisted of peripheral blood. The source of these receptors is a woman in her thirties or forties with COVID-19, enrolled during active disease. The CDR3 runs from the conserved cysteine through the conserved F or W. Fields, in order: J gene, D gene, clone size, V gene, CDR3 protein, CDR3 DNA. The D gene is left open where the match is weak. Some rows have no size entry. The others give once, few or many, or a class for an expanded clone.

J gene: TRBJ2-7; D gene: -; clone size: few; V gene: TRBV5-1; CDR3 protein: CASTMKRVDSGSYEQYF; CDR3 DNA: TGCGCCAGCACTATGAAACGGGTCGATAGTGGGTCCTACGAGCAGTACTTC
J gene: TRBJ2-7; D gene: TRBD2; clone size: -; V gene: TRBV7-8; CDR3 protein: CASSQPTSGNSYEQYF; CDR3 DNA: TGTGCCAGCAGCCAACCCACTAGCGGCAATTCCTACGAGCAGTACTTC
J gene: TRBJ1-6; D gene: -; clone size: -; V gene: TRBV5-1; CDR3 protein: CASGRGGKPDSPLHF; CDR3 DNA: TGCGCCAGCGGACGGGGGGGGAAGCCTGATTCACCCCTCCACTTT
J gene: TRBJ1-1; D gene: -; clone size: once; V gene: TRBV3-1/TRBV3-2; CDR3 protein: CASSHMTGYRTEAFF; CDR3 DNA: TGTGCCAGCAGCCATATGACAGGATACCGCACTGAAGCTTTCTTT
J gene: TRBJ2-7; D gene: -; clone size: -; V gene: TRBV7-6; CDR3 protein: CASSLVGGQSSYEQYF; CDR3 DNA: TGTGCCAGCAGCTTAGTGGGGGGACAGAGCTCCTACGAGCAGTACTTC
J gene: TRBJ2-7; D gene: TRBD1; clone size: -; V gene: TRBV2; CDR3 protein: CASSEEGSTGSYEQYF; CDR3 DNA: TGTGCCAGCAGTGAAGAGGGCTCGACAGGGTCCTACGAGCAGTACTTC
J gene: TRBJ1-5; D gene: -; clone size: few; V gene: TRBV30; CDR3 protein: CALREDGSTGPQHF; CDR3 DNA: TGTGCCCTCCGAGAGGACGGCTCTACAGGGCCCCAGCATTTT
J gene: TRBJ1-6; D gene: -; clone size: -; V gene: TRBV9; CDR3 protein: CASSVDEGGNSPLHF; CDR3 DNA: TGTGCCAGCAGCGTAGATGAGGGAGGTAATTCACCCCTCCACTTT
J gene: TRBJ1-6; D gene: -; clone size: once; V gene: TRBV27; CDR3 protein: CASSLYWGEPLHF; CDR3 DNA: TGTGCCAGCAGTTTATACTGGGGGGAACCCCTCCACTTT
J gene: TRBJ2-7; D gene: -; clone size: -; V gene: TRBV19; CDR3 protein: CASRTPVSYEQYF; CDR3 DNA: TGTGCCAGTAGGACACCCGTCTCCTACGAGCAGTACTTC
J gene: TRBJ2-5; D gene: -; clone size: -; V gene: TRBV30; CDR3 protein: CAWSGGAAGYF; CDR3 DNA: TGTGCCTGGAGTGGCGGAGCGGCAGGCTACTTC
J gene: TRBJ1-2; D gene: TRBD1; clone size: once; V gene: TRBV27; CDR3 protein: CASSVRLGQGVDGYTF; CDR3 DNA: TGTGCCAGCAGTGTACGATTGGGACAGGGTGTGGATGGCTACACCTTC
J gene: TRBJ1-1; D gene: TRBD1; clone size: -; V gene: TRBV10-3; CDR3 protein: CAIRRTGNTEAFF; CDR3 DNA: TGTGCCATCAGGCGGACAGGGAACACTGAAGCTTTCTTT
J gene: TRBJ1-2; D gene: TRBD1; clone size: -; V gene: TRBV2; CDR3 protein: CASSEAHVGQGVYGYTF; CDR3 DNA: TGTGCCAGCAGTGAAGCGCACGTGGGACAGGGGGTCTATGGCTACACCTTC
J gene: TRBJ2-7; D gene: -; clone size: -; V gene: TRBV30; CDR3 protein: CAWSAEVYEQYF; CDR3 DNA: TGTGCCTGGAGTGCCGAGGTTTACGAGCAGTACTTC
J gene: TRBJ2-5; D gene: TRBD1; clone size: once; V gene: TRBV27; CDR3 protein: CASRTGSWGETQYF; CDR3 DNA: TGTGCCAGCAGGACAGGGTCGTGGGGGGAGACCCAGTACTTC
J gene: TRBJ2-1; D gene: TRBD2; clone size: -; V gene: TRBV9; CDR3 protein: CASSVVVAGGYNEQFF; CDR3 DNA: TGTGCCAGCAGCGTAGTAGTAGCGGGGGGTTACAATGAGCAGTTCTTC
J gene: TRBJ1-3; D gene: -; clone size: -; V gene: TRBV4-3; CDR3 protein: CASSQEYGGSGNTIYF; CDR3 DNA: TGCGCCAGCAGCCAAGAATACGGGGGCTCTGGAAACACCATATATTTT
J gene: TRBJ2-7; D gene: TRBD2; clone size: -; V gene: TRBV29-1; CDR3 protein: CSVQGTSGVSYEQYF; CDR3 DNA: TGCAGCGTCCAGGGGACTAGCGGGGTCTCCTACGAGCAGTACTTC
J gene: TRBJ2-3; D gene: TRBD1; clone size: -; V gene: TRBV10-3; CDR3 protein: CAISRQGSTDTQYF; CDR3 DNA: TGTGCCATCAGCCGACAGGGTAGCACAGATACGCAGTATTTT
J gene: TRBJ2-1; D gene: TRBD2; clone size: -; V gene: TRBV7-6; CDR3 protein: CASSKSTSGVRNEQFF; CDR3 DNA: TGTGCCAGCAGCAAATCAACTAGCGGAGTAAGGAATGAGCAGTTCTTC
J gene: TRBJ2-7; D gene: TRBD1; clone size: -; V gene: TRBV6-5; CDR3 protein: CASRRQGRYEQYF; CDR3 DNA: TGTGCCAGCAGAAGACAGGGGCGCTACGAGCAGTACTTC
J gene: TRBJ2-3; D gene: -; clone size: -; V gene: TRBV7-9; CDR3 protein: CASSQGGGTDTQYF; CDR3 DNA: TGTGCCAGCAGCCAAGGGGGGGGAACAGATACGCAGTATTTT
J gene: TRBJ2-1; D gene: TRBD2; clone size: few; V gene: TRBV19; CDR3 protein: CASSLIAGAPGEQFF; CDR3 DNA: TGTGCCAGTAGTTTAATAGCGGGAGCCCCGGGTGAGCAGTTCTTC
J gene: TRBJ2-1; D gene: -; clone size: many; V gene: TRBV5-4; CDR3 protein: CASSFSFGGTNEQFF; CDR3 DNA: TGTGCCAGCAGCTTCTCCTTCGGCGGCACCAATGAGCAGTTCTTC
J gene: TRBJ2-7; D gene: TRBD1; clone size: few; V gene: TRBV3-1/TRBV3-2; CDR3 protein: CASSRGTGTGDHEQYF; CDR3 DNA: TGTGCCAGCAGCCGTGGAACCGGGACAGGGGACCACGAGCAGTACTTC
J gene: TRBJ2-3; D gene: TRBD1; clone size: -; V gene: TRBV7-6; CDR3 protein: CASSIGTGLTDTQYF; CDR3 DNA: TGTGCCAGCAGCATCGGGACAGGGCTCACAGATACGCAGTATTTT
J gene: TRBJ2-7; D gene: TRBD1; clone size: few; V gene: TRBV7-2; CDR3 protein: CASSLMLGQTYEQYF; CDR3 DNA: TGTGCCAGCAGTCTCATGCTGGGACAGACTTACGAGCAGTACTTC
J gene: TRBJ2-1; D gene: TRBD2; clone size: few; V gene: TRBV7-2; CDR3 protein: CASRYDPGLAGDNEQFF; CDR3 DNA: TGTGCCAGCAGATATGATCCGGGACTAGCGGGAGACAATGAGCAGTTCTTC
J gene: TRBJ1-1; D gene: -; clone size: -; V gene: TRBV16; CDR3 protein: CASSQSAVEAFF; CDR3 DNA: TGTGCCAGCAGCCAATCGGCCGTTGAAGCTTTCTTT
J gene: TRBJ2-3; D gene: TRBD2; clone size: -; V gene: TRBV11-1; CDR3 protein: CASSLAGGPTDTQYF; CDR3 DNA: TGTGCCAGCAGCTTGGCGGGAGGCCCCACAGATACGCAGTATTTT
J gene: TRBJ1-5; D gene: -; clone size: -; V gene: TRBV9; CDR3 protein: CASSAMGGDQPQHF; CDR3 DNA: TGTGCCAGCAGCGCAATGGGGGGGGATCAGCCCCAGCATTTT
J gene: TRBJ1-1; D gene: -; clone size: -; V gene: TRBV7-9; CDR3 protein: CASSPRGFGTEAFF; CDR3 DNA: TGTGCCAGCAGCCCAAGGGGGTTTGGCACTGAAGCTTTCTTT
J gene: TRBJ1-1; D gene: -; clone size: once; V gene: TRBV7-6; CDR3 protein: CASSPMNTEAFF; CDR3 DNA: TGTGCCAGCAGCCCCATGAACACTGAAGCTTTCTTT
J gene: TRBJ2-7; D gene: -; clone size: -; V gene: TRBV12-3/TRBV12-4; CDR3 protein: CASSLGDRNEQYF; CDR3 DNA: TGTGCCAGCAGTTTGGGAGACAGGAACGAGCAGTACTTC
J gene: TRBJ1-2; D gene: -; clone size: -; V gene: TRBV12-3/TRBV12-4; CDR3 protein: CASSQGQRGGYTF; CDR3 DNA: TGTGCCAGCAGTCAAGGACAAAGGGGAGGCTACACCTTC
J gene: TRBJ2-7; D gene: TRBD2; clone size: -; V gene: TRBV4-2; CDR3 protein: CASSQAVYGGAYEQYF; CDR3 DNA: TGTGCCAGCAGCCAGGCCGTGTACGGGGGGGCCTACGAGCAGTACTTC
J gene: TRBJ1-5; D gene: -; clone size: -; V gene: TRBV2; CDR3 protein: CASGTSSSFGAQHF; CDR3 DNA: TGTGCCAGCGGGACATCCTCTTCATTTGGGGCCCAGCATTTT
J gene: TRBJ2-7; D gene: TRBD2; clone size: -; V gene: TRBV5-1; CDR3 protein: CASSSFSGDYEQYF; CDR3 DNA: TGCGCCAGCAGCTCATTTAGCGGGGACTACGAGCAGTACTTC
J gene: TRBJ1-6; D gene: TRBD1; clone size: -; V gene: TRBV2; CDR3 protein: CASRDLDRGYNSPLHF; CDR3 DNA: TGTGCCAGCAGAGACCTGGACAGGGGCTATAATTCACCCCTCCACTTT
J gene: TRBJ1-2; D gene: -; clone size: -; V gene: TRBV11-2; CDR3 protein: CASSLGQGYGYTF; CDR3 DNA: TGTGCCAGCAGCTTGGGGCAGGGCTATGGCTACACCTTC
J gene: TRBJ1-5; D gene: -; clone size: -; V gene: TRBV4-1; CDR3 protein: CASSQAELVGQPQHF; CDR3 DNA: TGCGCCAGCAGCCAAGCCGAGTTGGTCGGGCAGCCCCAGCATTTT
J gene: TRBJ2-1; D gene: -; clone size: -; V gene: TRBV7-6; CDR3 protein: CASSQPGGSYNEQFF; CDR3 DNA: TGTGCCAGCAGCCAACCCGGGGGCTCCTACAATGAGCAGTTCTTC
J gene: TRBJ1-2; D gene: -; clone size: -; V gene: TRBV5-6; CDR3 protein: CASSLFRAQGGYTF; CDR3 DNA: TGTGCCAGCAGCTTGTTCAGGGCCCAAGGAGGCTACACCTTC
J gene: TRBJ1-5; D gene: -; clone size: -; V gene: TRBV6-5; CDR3 protein: CASSLPRGPQHF; CDR3 DNA: TGTGCCAGCAGTCTCCCGAGAGGGCCCCAGCATTTT
J gene: TRBJ2-1; D gene: TRBD2; clone size: once; V gene: TRBV10-3; CDR3 protein: CAISRGGLYNEQFF; CDR3 DNA: TGTGCCATCAGCCGCGGGGGACTCTACAATGAGCAGTTCTTC
J gene: TRBJ1-1; D gene: TRBD1; clone size: -; V gene: TRBV7-6; CDR3 protein: CASSWRTGGGSAEAFF; CDR3 DNA: TGTGCCAGCAGCTGGAGGACAGGGGGAGGGAGCGCTGAAGCTTTCTTT
J gene: TRBJ1-2; D gene: -; clone size: -; V gene: TRBV30; CDR3 protein: CAWSDNSLFTF; CDR3 DNA: TGTGCCTGGAGTGACAACAGTCTCTTCACCTTC
J gene: TRBJ1-2; D gene: -; clone size: -; V gene: TRBV7-9; CDR3 protein: CASSLDSASYGYTF; CDR3 DNA: TGTGCCAGCAGCTTAGACAGTGCCAGCTATGGCTACACCTTC
J gene: TRBJ1-2; D gene: -; clone size: -; V gene: TRBV5-1; CDR3 protein: CASSLSREDGYTF; CDR3 DNA: TGCGCCAGCAGCTTGTCGCGGGAGGATGGCTACACCTTC
J gene: TRBJ2-2; D gene: -; clone size: few; V gene: TRBV2; CDR3 protein: CASSGGVLNTGELFF; CDR3 DNA: TGTGCCAGCAGTGGGGGGGTGCTGAACACCGGGGAGCTGTTTTTT
J gene: TRBJ2-2; D gene: TRBD2; clone size: -; V gene: TRBV4-2; CDR3 protein: CASSFPSGGAGELFF; CDR3 DNA: TGTGCCAGCAGCTTTCCGAGCGGGGGGGCCGGGGAGCTGTTTTTT
J gene: TRBJ2-1; D gene: TRBD2; clone size: -; V gene: TRBV9; CDR3 protein: CASSLTSGGYNEQFF; CDR3 DNA: TGTGCCAGCAGCTTGACTAGCGGAGGTTACAATGAGCAGTTCTTC
J gene: TRBJ1-1; D gene: -; clone size: -; V gene: TRBV9; CDR3 protein: CASSYGDGTEAFF; CDR3 DNA: TGTGCCAGCAGTTACGGCGACGGGACTGAAGCTTTCTTT
J gene: TRBJ1-2; D gene: -; clone size: once; V gene: TRBV19; CDR3 protein: CASTLQGTSSLWGGYTF; CDR3 DNA: TGTGCCAGTACTCTCCAGGGGACCTCCTCCCTTTGGGGTGGCTACACCTTC
J gene: TRBJ2-3; D gene: -; clone size: -; V gene: TRBV6-5; CDR3 protein: CASSLGGTWDTQYF; CDR3 DNA: TGTGCCAGCAGTTTGGGCGGGACCTGGGATACGCAGTATTTT
J gene: TRBJ2-7; D gene: TRBD2; clone size: many; V gene: TRBV7-9; CDR3 protein: CASSGATSGSAYEQYF; CDR3 DNA: TGTGCCAGCAGCGGAGCGACTAGCGGGAGTGCCTACGAGCAGTACTTC